This T cell receptor beta chain stems from a study of shared clonotypes between healthy human individuals. Study-level results: An effect of sequencing depth on clonotype sharing among donors was expected. Rarefaction showed sorted-subset sequencing was incomplete despite large depth.

CDR1 is LNHDA and CDR2 is SQIVND in the germline V gene (reference sequence). Trimming pared 2 bases from V and 1 base from J, leaving 8 bases between. CDR3 size: 15 residues. For this clone: Its antigen remains unidentified.

The authors loaded approximately 220 ng DNA, roughly 27,000 T cell genomes, into sorted-subset replicate PCRs. The table came from immunoSEQ multiplex PCR; TCRdb's copy has only in-frame clones and leaves some out. The sample lists about 2 million clones, about 95% occurring once. CD8 cells classed as naive were CD45RO-negative and positively selected for CCR7, excluding terminally differentiated effector memory CD45RA+ cells. Sequencing was done on a sample of naive CD8+ T cells sorted from blood. The gene calls are TRBV19 and TRBJ2-2, with D unclear. This TCR came from a man younger than 30 in good health. This chain's CDR3 is CASSIWAVNTGELFF. As DNA, the CDR3 is TGTGCCAGTAGTATATGGGCAGTGAACACCGGGGAGCTGTTTTTT.